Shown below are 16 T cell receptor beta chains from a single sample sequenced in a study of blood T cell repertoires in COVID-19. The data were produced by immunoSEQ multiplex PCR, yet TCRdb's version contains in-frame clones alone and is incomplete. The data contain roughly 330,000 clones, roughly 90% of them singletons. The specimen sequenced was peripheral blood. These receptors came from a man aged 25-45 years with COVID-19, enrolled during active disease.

CDR3 in DNA: TGTGCCAGCAGTTACTCAGCGGGGGGCGTCGACGAGCAGTACTTC. Protein: CASSYSAGGVDEQYF. This rearrangement joins TRBV6-5 to TRBJ2-7; TRBD2 agrees at 9 bases. Trimming cost V 0 bases and J 5 bases; bases outside gene matches: 5. In germline, CDR1 is MNHEY, CDR2 SVGAGI. The CDR3 spans 15 residues.

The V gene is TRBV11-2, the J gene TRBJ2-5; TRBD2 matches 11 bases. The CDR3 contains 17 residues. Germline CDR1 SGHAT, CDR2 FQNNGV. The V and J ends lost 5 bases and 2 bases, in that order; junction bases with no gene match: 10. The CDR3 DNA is TGTGCCAGCAGCCCCCGACTAGCGGGGTCGGGACAAGAGACCCAGTACTTC. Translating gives CASSPRLAGSGQETQYF. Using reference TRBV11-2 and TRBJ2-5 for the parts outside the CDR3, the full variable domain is EAGVAQSPRYKIIEKRQSVAFWCNPISGHATLYWYQQILGQGPKLLIQFQNNGVVDDSQLPKDRFSAERLKGVDSTLKIQPAKLEDSAVYLCASSPRLAGSGQETQYFGPGTRLLVL.

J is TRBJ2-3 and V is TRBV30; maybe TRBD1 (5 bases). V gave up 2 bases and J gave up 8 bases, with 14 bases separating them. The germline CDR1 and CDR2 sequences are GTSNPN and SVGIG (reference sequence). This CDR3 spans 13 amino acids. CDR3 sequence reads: CAWSLNRLGTQYF. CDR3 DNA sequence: TGTGCCTGGAGTCTAAACAGGCTGGGTACGCAGTATTTT.

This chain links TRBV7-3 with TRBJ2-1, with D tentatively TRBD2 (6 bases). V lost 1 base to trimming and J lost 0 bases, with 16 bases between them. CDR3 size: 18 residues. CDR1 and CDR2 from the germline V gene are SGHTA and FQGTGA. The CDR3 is CASSLKTLAISSYNEQFF. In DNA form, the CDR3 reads TGTGCCAGCAGCTTAAAAACCCTAGCGATTAGCTCCTACAATGAGCAGTTCTTC.

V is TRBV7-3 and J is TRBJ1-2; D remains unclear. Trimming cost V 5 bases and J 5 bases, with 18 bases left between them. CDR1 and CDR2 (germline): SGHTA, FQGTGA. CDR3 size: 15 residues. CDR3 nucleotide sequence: TGTGCCAGCAGCCCGGGTGGAGGGTTTTCTTATGGCTACACCTTC. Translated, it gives CASSPGGGFSYGYTF.

The CDR3 sequence is CASSFGTGVTEAFF. DNA of the CDR3: TGTGCCAGCAGCTTCGGGACAGGGGTAACTGAAGCTTTCTTT. This chain joins TRBV5-6 and TRBJ1-1; 10 bases are a match to TRBD1. Germline CDR1 reads SGHDT; CDR2 reads YYEEEE. The CDR3 spans 14 residues. V trimming: 2 bases; J trimming: 5 bases; junction bases outside the gene matches: 3.

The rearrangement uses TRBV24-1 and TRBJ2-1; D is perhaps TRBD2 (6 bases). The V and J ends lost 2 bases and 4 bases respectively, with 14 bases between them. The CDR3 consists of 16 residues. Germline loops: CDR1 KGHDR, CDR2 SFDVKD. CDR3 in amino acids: CATSDSTGLNYNEQFF. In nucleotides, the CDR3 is TGTGCCACCAGTGATTCCACGGGACTGAATTACAATGAGCAGTTCTTC.

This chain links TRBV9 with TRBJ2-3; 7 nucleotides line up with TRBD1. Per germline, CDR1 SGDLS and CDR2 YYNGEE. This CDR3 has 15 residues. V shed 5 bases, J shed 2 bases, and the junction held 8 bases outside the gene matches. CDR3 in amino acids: CASRLQGSATDTQYF. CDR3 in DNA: TGTGCCAGCAGACTACAGGGGTCCGCCACAGATACGCAGTATTTT.

The CDR3 protein is CASSMEFGQGRLQYF. CDR3 bases: TGTGCCAGTAGTATGGAATTTGGACAGGGAAGATTGCAGTACTTC. The chain employs TRBV19 and TRBJ2-7, with 8 positions matching TRBD1. V trimming: 3 bases; J trimming: 9 bases; junction bases outside the gene matches: 13. The CDR3 has 15 amino acids. From germline, CDR1 is LNHDA and CDR2 SQIVND (reference sequence).

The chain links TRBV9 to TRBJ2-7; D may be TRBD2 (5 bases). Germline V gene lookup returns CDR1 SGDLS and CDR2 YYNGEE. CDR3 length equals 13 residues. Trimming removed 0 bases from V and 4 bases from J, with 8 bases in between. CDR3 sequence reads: CASSVAPGYEQYF. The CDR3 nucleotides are TGTGCCAGCAGCGTAGCTCCGGGGTACGAGCAGTACTTC.

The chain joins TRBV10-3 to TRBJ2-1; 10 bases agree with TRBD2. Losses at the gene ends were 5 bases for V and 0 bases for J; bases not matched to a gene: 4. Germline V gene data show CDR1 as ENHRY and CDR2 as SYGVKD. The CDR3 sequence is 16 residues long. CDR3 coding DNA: TGTGCCATCAGTTCCGGGACTAGCGCCTCCTACAATGAGCAGTTCTTC. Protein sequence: CAISSGTSASYNEQFF.

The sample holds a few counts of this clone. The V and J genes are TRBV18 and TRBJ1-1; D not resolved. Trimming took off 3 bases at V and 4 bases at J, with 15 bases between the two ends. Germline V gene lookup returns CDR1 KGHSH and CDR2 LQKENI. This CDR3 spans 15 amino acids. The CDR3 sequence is CASSPTTAASTEAFF. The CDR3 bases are TGTGCCAGCTCACCGACTACGGCAGCAAGCACTGAAGCTTTCTTT.

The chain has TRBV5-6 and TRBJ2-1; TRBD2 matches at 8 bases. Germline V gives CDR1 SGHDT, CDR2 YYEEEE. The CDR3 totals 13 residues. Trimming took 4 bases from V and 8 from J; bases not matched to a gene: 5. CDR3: CASSTGGPDEQFF. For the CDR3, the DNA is TGTGCCAGCAGCACGGGGGGGCCGGATGAGCAGTTCTTC.

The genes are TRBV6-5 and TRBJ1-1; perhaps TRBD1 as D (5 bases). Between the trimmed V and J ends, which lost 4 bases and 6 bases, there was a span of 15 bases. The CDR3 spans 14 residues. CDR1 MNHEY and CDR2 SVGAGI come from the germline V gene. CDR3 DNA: TGTGCCAGCAGTTCCGGTGCGGGGACGGCTGAAGCTTTCTTT. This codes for CASSSGAGTAEAFF.

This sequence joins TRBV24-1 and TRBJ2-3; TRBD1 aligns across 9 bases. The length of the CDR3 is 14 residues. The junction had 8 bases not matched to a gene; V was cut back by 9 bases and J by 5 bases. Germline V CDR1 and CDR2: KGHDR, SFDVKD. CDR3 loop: CATQRTGDQDTQYF. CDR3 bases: TGTGCCACCCAACGGACAGGGGATCAAGATACGCAGTATTTT.

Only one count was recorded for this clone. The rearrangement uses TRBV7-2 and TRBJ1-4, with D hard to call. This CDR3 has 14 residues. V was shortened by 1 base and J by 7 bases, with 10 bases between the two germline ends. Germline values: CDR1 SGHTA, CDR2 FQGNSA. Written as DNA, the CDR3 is TGTGCCAGCAGCTTAGTCGTTTTTAGTGAAAAACTGTTTTTT. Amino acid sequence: CASSLVVFSEKLFF.